The 18 T cell receptor beta chains given below trace back to one sample, sequenced in a study of T cell responses to AZD1222 COVID-19 vaccine (dated by TCRdb to 2020 to 2022). The library was generated by the immunoSEQ multiplex PCR assay. In TCRdb, the immuneACCESS table is reduced to in-frame sequences with V and J assigned. These tables do not hold every clone; where another copy was compared, an unresolved V gene accounts for under half, and the others remain unexplained. The sample profile shows 90,000 to 130,000 clones; about nine tenths of them were found once. The ten largest clones take up roughly 3% of the sample. The meaning of the sample's time point label: baseline before first vaccination. What the treatment or condition label conveys for this sample: meningococcal conjugate vaccine given as trial control. The sample consisted of peripheral blood, taken on day 0 of MenACWY control vaccination. The receptors derive from an adult in good health.

The chain combines TRBV9 with TRBJ1-6; D perhaps matches TRBD1 (5 bases). CDR1 SGDLS and CDR2 YYNGEE come from the germline V gene. Deletions cut 0 bases from V and 7 bases from J, with 14 bases between. There are 16 residues in the CDR3. The CDR3 sequence is CASSVDGDPNNSPLHF. For the CDR3, the DNA is TGTGCCAGCAGCGTAGACGGGGACCCAAACAATTCACCCCTCCACTTT. Full variable domain (outside the CDR3, taken from reference TRBV9 and TRBJ1-6): DSGVTQTPKHLITATGQRVTLRCSPRSGDLSVYWYQQSLDQGLQFLIQYYNGEERAKGNILERFSAQQFPDLHSELNLSSLELGDSALYFCASSVDGDPNNSPLHFGNGTRLTVT.

In DNA form, the CDR3 reads TGTGCCTGGAGTGTACGGGGAAGCGGACAAGCTTTCTTT. Its protein product is CAWSVRGSGQAFF. The gene calls are TRBV30 and TRBJ1-1; no reliable D call. The length of the CDR3 is 13 residues. In germline, CDR1 is GTSNPN, CDR2 SVGIG (reference sequence). V dropped 0 bases and J dropped 9 bases, with 14 bases sitting between them.

The CDR3 nucleotides read TGTGCCAGCAGCCAATTCTGGGGGCCTGGAAACACCATATATTTT. Translated, it gives CASSQFWGPGNTIYF. The rearrangement joins TRBV14 to TRBJ1-3; a possible D gene is TRBD1 (6 bases). V lost 2 bases and J 2 bases, leaving 10 bases between the germline ends. The CDR3 covers 15 residues. Germline loops: CDR1 SGHDN, CDR2 FVKESK. Full variable domain (remainder filled in from reference TRBV14 and TRBJ1-3): EAGVTQFPSHSVIEKGQTVTLRCDPISGHDNLYWYRRVMGKEIKFLLHFVKESKQDESGMPNNRFLAERTGGTYSTLKVQPAELEDSGVYFCASSQFWGPGNTIYFGEGSWLTVV.

The genes are TRBV7-9 and TRBJ1-5; 8 bases line up with TRBD1. CDR3 length equals 14 residues. CDR1 SEHNR and CDR2 FQNEAQ come from the germline V gene (reference sequence). V was pared by 4 bases and J by 5 bases, with 4 bases of the junction left unmatched. The CDR3, as DNA: TGTGCCAGCAGCTCGGACAGGGCGGATCAGCCCCAGCATTTT. This translates into CASSSDRADQPQHF.

The rearrangement links TRBV7-2 to TRBJ1-6, with no clear D. Trimming took 2 bases from V and 10 from J, leaving 6 bases between them. Per germline, CDR1 SGHTA and CDR2 FQGNSA. The length of the CDR3 is 12 residues. Here the CDR3 reads CASSLRKSPLHF. CDR3 sequence (DNA): TGTGCCAGCAGCTTACGGAAATCACCCCTCCACTTT.

This clone was seen just once. The genes are TRBV5-1 and TRBJ1-2, with 10 bases aligning to TRBD1. Per germline, CDR1 SGHRS and CDR2 YFSETQ. The CDR3 loop spans 16 amino acids. The V gene end was trimmed by 4 bases and the J gene end by 8 bases; junction bases not matched to a gene: 14. CDR3 sequence (DNA): TGCGCCAGCAGCCCAAGCGACAGGGGGCCGGGAAGAGGCTACACCTTC. It is translated as CASSPSDRGPGRGYTF. The complete variable domain, with remaining parts taken from reference TRBV5-1 and TRBJ1-2, reads KAGVTQTPRYLIKTRGQQVTLSCSPISGHRSVSWYQQTPGQGLQFLFEYFSETQRNKGNFPGRFSGRQFSNSRSEMNVSTLELGDSALYLCASSPSDRGPGRGYTFGSGTRLTVV.

This clone was found once. The V call is TRBV21-1, the J call TRBJ2-7. TRBV21-1 is a pseudogene. The CDR3 loop spans 14 amino acids. CDR3 residues: CASSKGLGTYEQYF. The CDR3 nucleotides are TGTGCCAGCAGCAAGGGTTTGGGGACCTACGAGCAGTACTTC.

This sequence joins TRBV6-5 and TRBJ2-7; 8 nucleotides agree with TRBD1. The ends lost 8 bases at V and 3 bases at J; junction bases unmatched: 12. The length of the CDR3 is 15 residues. The germline V gene has CDR1 MNHEY and CDR2 SVGAGI. The CDR3 loop is CASGSQQGVIYEQYF. In DNA, the CDR3 is TGTGCCAGCGGGTCGCAACAGGGGGTTATCTACGAGCAGTACTTC.

This clone was picked up one time. The chain recombines TRBV27 with TRBJ1-2; the D is unclear. This CDR3 is 14 amino acids long. In germline, CDR1 is MNHEY, CDR2 SMNVEV (reference sequence). The germline V and J ends were trimmed by 4 bases and 5 bases, with 14 bases remaining between them. The CDR3 protein is CASSYGPNYYGYTF. DNA of the CDR3: TGTGCCAGCAGTTACGGACCCAACTATTATGGCTACACCTTC.

The chain joins TRBV7-3 to TRBJ1-2; tentative D call: TRBD1 (5 bases). The ends were cut back, 6 bases at V and 7 bases at J, with 21 bases in the middle. This CDR3 is 15 amino acids long. The germline gives CDR1 SGHTA, CDR2 FQGTGA. CDR3 sequence: CASSLTVSGLGGYTF. CDR3 in DNA: TGTGCCAGCAGTCTAACAGTGTCAGGGCTTGGTGGCTACACCTTC. Complete variable domain (other parts from reference TRBV7-3 and TRBJ1-2): GAGVSQTPSNKVTEKGKYVELRCDPISGHTALYWYRQSLGQGPEFLIYFQGTGAADDSGLPNDRFFAVRPEGSVSTLKIQRTERGDSAVYLCASSLTVSGLGGYTFGSGTRLTVV.

The chain employs TRBV5-1 and TRBJ1-2, with D hard to call. The CDR3 extends over 13 amino acids. V was cut by 0 bases and J by 2 bases, with 5 bases left in between. Germline CDR1 SGHRS, CDR2 YFSETQ. CDR3 in amino acids: CASSLAENYGYTF. The CDR3 DNA reads as TGCGCCAGCAGCTTGGCAGAGAACTATGGCTACACCTTC.

The CDR3 coding sequence is TGCGCCAGCAGCCAAGCCCACAGGGCCTCGAACACCGGGGAGCTGTTTTTT. It specifies CASSQAHRASNTGELFF. This chain connects TRBV4-3 to TRBJ2-2; D is perhaps TRBD1 (6 bases). CDR3 length: 17 amino acids. The V end lost 1 base, the J end lost 0 bases, and 12 bases lay between the germline ends. Germline lookup yields CDR1 LGHNA and CDR2 YSLEER.

The chain couples TRBV7-8 to TRBJ1-2; D is perhaps TRBD1 (6 bases). The CDR3 contains 13 residues. Germline CDR1 reads SGHVS; CDR2 reads FQNEAQ. The V gene lost 0 bases and the J gene lost 8 bases, with 10 bases spanning the gap. The CDR3 bases are TGTGCCAGCAGCTTAGCGGGGACACGCGGCTACACCTTC. As protein: CASSLAGTRGYTF.

The chain joins TRBV11-2 to TRBJ2-4, with 9 positions matching TRBD2. There are 18 residues in the CDR3. V dropped 2 bases and J dropped 0; count of bases not matched to a gene: 8. CDR1 and CDR2 from the germline V gene are SGHAT and FQNNGV. For the CDR3, the DNA is TGTGCCAGCAGCTTATGGGTAGCGGGGGAGTTAGCCAAAAACATTCAGTACTTC. As protein: CASSLWVAGELAKNIQYF.

The J gene is TRBJ1-5, the V gene TRBV28; D is ambiguous. CDR3 size: 19 residues. Trimming cost V 4 bases and J 4 bases, with 26 bases left between them. CDR1 MDHEN and CDR2 SYDVKM come from the germline V gene. In DNA, the CDR3 is TGTGCCAGCAGTTCCTCCCTATATGGCCACGAAGAGTGGAATCAGCCCCAGCATTTT. It is translated as CASSSSLYGHEEWNQPQHF.

This rearrangement joins TRBV11-2 to TRBJ1-1; D call uncertain. Germline-derived CDR1 and CDR2 are SGHAT and FQNNGV. The V and J ends lost 5 bases and 7 bases respectively, with 11 bases between them. The CDR3 contains 12 residues. The CDR3 loop reads CASSPRPDEAFF. The CDR3, as DNA: TGTGCCAGCAGCCCCAGACCCGATGAAGCTTTCTTT.

This CDR3 is CASSLSGTGFYGYTF. The CDR3 DNA follows: TGTGCCAGCAGCTTAAGCGGGACAGGGTTCTATGGCTACACCTTC. The J gene is TRBJ1-2, the V gene TRBV7-3, with 9 bases lining up with TRBD1. V trimming: 1 base; J trimming: 4 bases; junction bases outside the gene matches: 4. The length of the CDR3 is 15 residues. Germline V gives CDR1 SGHTA, CDR2 FQGTGA.

Ten or more counts support this clone. In the same sample, other DNA sequences code for this CDR3. The chain uses TRBV2 and TRBJ2-5; D is uncertain. Between the trimmed V and J ends, which lost 3 bases and 1 base, there was a span of 6 bases. CDR1 SNHLY and CDR2 FYNNEI come from the germline V gene. This CDR3 has 13 residues. The CDR3 reads CASSDVGQETQYF. DNA for the CDR3: TGTGCCAGCAGTGACGTAGGCCAAGAGACCCAGTACTTC. The full variable domain, with the rest looked up from reference TRBV2 and TRBJ2-5, is EPEVTQTPSHQVTQMGQEVILRCVPISNHLYFYWYRQILGQKVEFLVSFYNNEISEKSEIFDDQFSVERPDGSNFTLKIRSTKLEDSAMYFCASSDVGQETQYFGPGTRLLVL.